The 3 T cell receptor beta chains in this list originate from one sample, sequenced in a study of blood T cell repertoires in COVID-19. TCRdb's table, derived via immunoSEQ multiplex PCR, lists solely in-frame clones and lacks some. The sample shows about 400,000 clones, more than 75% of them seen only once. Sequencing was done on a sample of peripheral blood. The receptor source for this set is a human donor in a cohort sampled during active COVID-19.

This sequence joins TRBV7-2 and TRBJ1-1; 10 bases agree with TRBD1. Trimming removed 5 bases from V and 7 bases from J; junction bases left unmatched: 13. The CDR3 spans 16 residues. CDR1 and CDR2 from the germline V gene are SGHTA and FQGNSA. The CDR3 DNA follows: TGTGCCAGCAGCCTATGGACAGGGGGAGGCGTAGGTGAAGCTTTCTTT. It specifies CASSLWTGGGVGEAFF.

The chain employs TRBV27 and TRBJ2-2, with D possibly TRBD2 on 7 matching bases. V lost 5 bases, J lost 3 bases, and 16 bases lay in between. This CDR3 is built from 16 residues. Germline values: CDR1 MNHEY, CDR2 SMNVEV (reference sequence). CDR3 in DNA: TGTGCCAGCAGTGGGCGGGGGCGCCTCCACACCGGGGAGCTGTTTTTT. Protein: CASSGRGRLHTGELFF.

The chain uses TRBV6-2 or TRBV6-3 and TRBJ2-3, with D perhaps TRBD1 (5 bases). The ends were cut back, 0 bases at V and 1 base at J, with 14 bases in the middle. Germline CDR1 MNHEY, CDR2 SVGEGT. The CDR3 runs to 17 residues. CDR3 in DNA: TGTGCCAGCAGTTACTCGATACGACAGATCTGCACAGATACGCAGTATTTT. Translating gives CASSYSIRQICTDTQYF.